This entry lists 5 T cell receptor beta chains sequenced from one sample in a study of CD8 T cells in ankylosing spondylitis. Regarding the study as a whole: About eight highly homologous variants made up a TCR beta motif that seemed to typify ankylosing spondylitis blood.

The antigens of these receptors remain unknown. One entry per CDR3 protein results from TCRdb running MiXCR on the 5' RACE reads. This table holds 500,000 to 650,000 distinct CDR3 sequences, approximately 5% found once. The source material was blood, either unsorted or a sorted T cell fraction (not recorded which). These receptors were taken from a male donor with ankylosing spondylitis.

This clonotype occurred many times. This chain joins TRBV29-1 and TRBJ2-1; 8 nucleotides line up with TRBD2. V lost 5 bases and J lost 2; bases outside the gene matches: 11. CDR3 length: 16 residues. Germline V CDR1 and CDR2: SQVTM, ANQGSEA. CDR3 residues: CSVLRGSSGAYNEQFF. Here the CDR3 DNA reads TGCAGCGTTTTGCGGGGTAGTAGCGGGGCCTACAATGAGCAGTTCTTC.

This clonotype was seen many times. The chain couples TRBV5-1 to TRBJ2-3; 7 bases fit TRBD1. V shed 1 base and J 4 bases; nucleotides not matched to a gene: 6. CDR3 length: 15 amino acids. Germline CDR1 is SGHRS and CDR2 is YFSETQ. DNA of the CDR3: TGCGCCAGCAGCTTGAGGACAGGAGCAGCAGATACGCAGTATTTT. Its protein product is CASSLRTGAADTQYF. The complete variable domain, with remaining parts taken from reference TRBV5-1 and TRBJ2-3, reads KAGVTQTPRYLIKTRGQQVTLSCSPISGHRSVSWYQQTPGQGLQFLFEYFSETQRNKGNFPGRFSGRQFSNSRSEMNVSTLELGDSALYLCASSLRTGAADTQYFGPGTRLTVL.

This clonotype has only a few counts. The V call is TRBV6-1, the J call TRBJ1-5, with D unresolved. This CDR3 is 14 amino acids long. CDR1 MNHNS and CDR2 SASEGT come from the germline V gene. Trimming pared 5 bases from V and 7 bases from J, leaving 15 bases between. CDR3 DNA sequence: TGTGCCAGCAGTCCTGGGCTTACAAACCAGCCCCAGCATTTT. Residues: CASSPGLTNQPQHF.

In this sample, this clonotype turned up many times. This rearrangement joins TRBV20-1 to TRBJ1-5; TRBD1 aligns across 7 bases. Germline V CDR1 and CDR2: DFQATT, SNEGSKA (reference sequence). V shed 1 base, J shed 4 bases, and the junction held 7 bases outside the gene matches. This CDR3 is 15 amino acids long. CDR3 sequence (DNA): TGCAGTGCTAGAGTTTTGGGACAGTGGAATCAGCCCCAGCATTTT. Its translation is CSARVLGQWNQPQHF.

This chain links TRBV25-1 with TRBJ2-7; D ambiguous. Trimming removed 3 bases at V and 2 bases at J, with 17 bases between. CDR1 and CDR2 from the germline V gene are MGHDK and SYGVNS. The CDR3 runs to 16 residues. CDR3 loop: CASSDPLPHRTYEQYF. CDR3 bases: TGTGCCAGCAGTGACCCTCTACCCCACAGAACCTACGAGCAGTACTTC.